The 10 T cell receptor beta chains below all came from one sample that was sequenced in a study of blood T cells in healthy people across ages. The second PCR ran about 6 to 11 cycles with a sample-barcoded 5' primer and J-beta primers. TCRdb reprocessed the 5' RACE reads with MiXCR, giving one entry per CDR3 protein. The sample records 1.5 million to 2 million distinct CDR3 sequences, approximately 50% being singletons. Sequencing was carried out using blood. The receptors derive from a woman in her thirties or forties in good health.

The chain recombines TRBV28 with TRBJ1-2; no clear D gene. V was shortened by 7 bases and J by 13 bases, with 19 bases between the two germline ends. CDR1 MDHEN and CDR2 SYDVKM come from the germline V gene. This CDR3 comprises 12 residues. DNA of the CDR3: TGTGCCAGCATATCAGACCTGTCTGATTTCACCTTC. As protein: CASISDLSDFTF.

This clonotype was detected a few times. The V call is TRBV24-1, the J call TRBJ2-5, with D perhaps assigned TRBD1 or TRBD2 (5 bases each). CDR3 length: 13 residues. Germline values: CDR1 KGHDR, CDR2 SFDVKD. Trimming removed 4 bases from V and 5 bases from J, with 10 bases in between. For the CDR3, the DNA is TGTGCCACCAGTGAGCGACAGCGGGAGACCCAGTACTTC. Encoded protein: CATSERQRETQYF.

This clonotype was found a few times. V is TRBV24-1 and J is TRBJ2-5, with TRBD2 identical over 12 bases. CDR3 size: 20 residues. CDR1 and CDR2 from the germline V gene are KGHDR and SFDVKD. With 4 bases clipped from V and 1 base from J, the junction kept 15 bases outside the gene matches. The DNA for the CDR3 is TGTGCCACCAGTGACCTCAGACTAGCGGGGGAAATAAGTTCCCAAGAGACCCAGTACTTC. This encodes CATSDLRLAGEISSQETQYF.

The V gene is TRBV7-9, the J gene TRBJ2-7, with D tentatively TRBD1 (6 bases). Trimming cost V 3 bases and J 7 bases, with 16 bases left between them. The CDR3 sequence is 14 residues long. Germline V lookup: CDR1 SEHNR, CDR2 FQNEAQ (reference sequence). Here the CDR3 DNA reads TGTGCCAGCAGCTTGGGGGCCGTGGGTCGGGAGCAGTACTTC. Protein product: CASSLGAVGREQYF.

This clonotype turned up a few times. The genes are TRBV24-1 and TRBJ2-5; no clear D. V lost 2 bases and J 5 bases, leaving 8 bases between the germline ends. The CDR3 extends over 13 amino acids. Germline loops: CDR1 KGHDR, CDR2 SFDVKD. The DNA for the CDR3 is TGTGCCACCAGTGATTCGACAAGGGAGACCCAGTACTTC. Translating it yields CATSDSTRETQYF.

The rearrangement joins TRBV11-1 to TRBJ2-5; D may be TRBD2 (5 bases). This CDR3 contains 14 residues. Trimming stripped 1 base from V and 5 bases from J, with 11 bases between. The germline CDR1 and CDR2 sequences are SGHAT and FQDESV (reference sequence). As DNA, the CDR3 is TGTGCCAGCAGCTTAGAAAGAGGGCCGGAGACCCAGTACTTC. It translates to CASSLERGPETQYF.

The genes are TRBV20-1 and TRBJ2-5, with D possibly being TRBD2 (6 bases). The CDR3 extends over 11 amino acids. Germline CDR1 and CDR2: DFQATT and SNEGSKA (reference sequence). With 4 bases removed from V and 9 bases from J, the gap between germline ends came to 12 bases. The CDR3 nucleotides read TGCAGTGCTAAGAAACCTAGCGCCCAGTACTTC. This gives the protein CSAKKPSAQYF.

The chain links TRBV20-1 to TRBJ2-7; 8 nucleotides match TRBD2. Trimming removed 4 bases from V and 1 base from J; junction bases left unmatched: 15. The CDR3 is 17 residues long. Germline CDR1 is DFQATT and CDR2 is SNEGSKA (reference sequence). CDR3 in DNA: TGCAGTGCTACGACCGACCACCTCGCGGGGGGTTCCTACGAGCAGTACTTC. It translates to CSATTDHLAGGSYEQYF.

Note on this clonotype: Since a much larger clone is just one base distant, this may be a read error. The CDR3 protein is CATSREGGYNEQYF. The CDR3 bases are TGTGCCACCAGCAGAGAGGGGGGCTACAATGAGCAGTACTTC. This sequence joins TRBV15 and TRBJ2-1; D is perhaps TRBD1 or TRBD2 (6 bases each). The DNA end lines up better with TRBJ2-7; the J call may be wrong. From germline, CDR1 is LNHNV and CDR2 YYDKDF (reference sequence). The CDR3 is made up of 14 amino acids.

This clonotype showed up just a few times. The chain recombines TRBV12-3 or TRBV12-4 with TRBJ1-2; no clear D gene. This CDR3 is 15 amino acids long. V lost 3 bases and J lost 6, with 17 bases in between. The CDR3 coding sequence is TGTGCCAGCAGTTTGGGGTGGCTAATCGGGAATGGCTACACCTTC. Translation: CASSLGWLIGNGYTF.